This T cell receptor (beta chain) stems from a study of Graves' ophthalmopathy and Graves' hyperthyroidism. This clonotype was detected ten times or more. The CDR3 runs to 11 residues. The ends were cut back, 5 bases at V and 3 bases at J, with 8 bases in the middle. Germline values: CDR1 DFQATT, CDR2 SNEGSKA (reference sequence). RNA transcripts served as template for amplifying TCR beta CDR3 sequences. HTBI primers were employed in first-round RT-PCR, then a second-round multiplex PCR followed. TCRdb passed the multiplex PCR reads through MiXCR, listing each CDR3 protein once. The sample carries 650,000 to 900,000 distinct CDR3 sequences, roughly 40% recorded once. Moderate-to-severe activity, CAS ≥3, NOSPECS ≥4 and duration under 3 months were recorded for donors with ophthalmopathy. The diagnosis was founded upon clinical symptoms, serum thyroxine, TRAb, thyroid ultrasound and orbital computed tomography.

Sequencing was done on a sample of peripheral blood. The TCR sequence derives from an adult man with Graves' ophthalmopathy. V is TRBV20-1 and J is TRBJ2-7; the D gene is possibly TRBD1 (5 bases). The CDR3 is CSAEQGYEQYF. The CDR3 bases are TGCAGTGCTGAGCAGGGCTACGAGCAGTACTTC.